The clone carrying this T cell receptor (beta chain) was counted at least ten times. Its antigen is unknown. Per germline, CDR1 SGHTA and CDR2 FQGNSA. V was pared by 4 bases and J by 2 bases, with 11 bases of the junction left unmatched. The length of the CDR3 is 17 residues. The entry originates in a study of human T cells and chemical hapten exposure. Study background: A 2 cm by 2 cm inner upper arm patch received 2% DPC for sensitization.

TCRdb redid the calling of the RACE reads with MiXCR, one entry per CDR3 protein. In the table there are roughly 260,000 distinct CDR3 sequences, over 8% of which are singletons. Noted time point: pre-sensitization, week 0. As to treatment: therapeutic diphenylcyclopropenone sensitization with weekly scalp DPC. Whole blood that had not been fractionated was the source of extracted total RNA. Study-level results: More PT1 expanded TCRs went with higher patch test scores. There were significantly more large CDR3 similarity clusters among expanded TCRs than among controls.

The receptor was derived from a woman between 40 and 50 years old with alopecia areata. Some clones in this sample may be carry-over from other donors' samples. The starting material was whole blood, obtained in connection with sensitization to the hapten diphenylcyclopropenone (DPC). This chain connects TRBV7-2 to TRBJ2-3; 8 positions agree with TRBD1. CDR3 coding DNA: TGTGCCAGCAGCTCACGACAGGGGAGAGGGTACACAGATACGCAGTATTTT. Protein sequence: CASSSRQGRGYTDTQYF.